These 10 T cell receptor beta chains came from one sample sequenced in a study of blood T cell repertoires in COVID-19. Data came from immunoSEQ multiplex PCR; TCRdb stores just in-frame clones and leaves some out. The sample includes approximately 180,000 clones, 85% of them seen just once. Sequenced: peripheral blood. The source is a person aged 70 to 85 with COVID-19, enrolled during active disease.

This sequence joins TRBV6-1 and TRBJ1-2; tentatively, D is TRBD1 (5 bases). V was pared by 3 bases and J by 4 bases, with 15 bases between. The CDR3 runs 15 residues. Germline loops: CDR1 MNHNS, CDR2 SASEGT. The CDR3 DNA sequence: TGTGCCAGCAGTGATAGGGGCCTAATATCCTATGGCTACACCTTC. Translated, it gives CASSDRGLISYGYTF.

This chain joins TRBV27 and TRBJ1-4; D ambiguous. Trimming took 9 bases from V and 15 from J, leaving 14 bases between them. CDR3 size: 10 residues. Germline CDR1 MNHEY, CDR2 SMNVEV (reference sequence). CDR3 amino acids: CARSAPRLFF. CDR3 DNA sequence: TGTGCCAGGTCAGCACCGAGGTTGTTTTTT.

The V and J genes are TRBV9 and TRBJ2-5, with TRBD2 matching over 8 bases. Germline V gives CDR1 SGDLS, CDR2 YYNGEE. Trimming took 4 bases from V and 5 from J; bases not matched to a gene: 7. This CDR3 region has 14 residues. The CDR3 reads CASSPRTSWETQYF. The CDR3 coding sequence is TGTGCCAGCAGCCCAAGGACTAGCTGGGAGACCCAGTACTTC. The entire variable domain, with the rest obtained from reference TRBV9 and TRBJ2-5, is as follows: DSGVTQTPKHLITATGQRVTLRCSPRSGDLSVYWYQQSLDQGLQFLIQYYNGEERAKGNILERFSAQQFPDLHSELNLSSLELGDSALYFCASSPRTSWETQYFGPGTRLLVL.

This sequence joins TRBV5-1 and TRBJ1-1; a possible D gene is TRBD1 (5 bases). Germline V gene data show CDR1 as SGHRS and CDR2 as YFSETQ. The V end was cut by 1 base, the J end by 4 bases, with 11 bases between. The CDR3 runs 14 residues. The CDR3: CASSLLTGSTEAFF. Here the CDR3 DNA reads TGCGCCAGCAGCTTGTTAACAGGATCCACTGAAGCTTTCTTT. The full variable domain, rest sourced from reference TRBV5-1 and TRBJ1-1, is KAGVTQTPRYLIKTRGQQVTLSCSPISGHRSVSWYQQTPGQGLQFLFEYFSETQRNKGNFPGRFSGRQFSNSRSEMNVSTLELGDSALYLCASSLLTGSTEAFFGQGTRLTVV.

This clone has just a few counts. J is TRBJ2-5 and V is TRBV25-1, with D perhaps TRBD2 (7 bases). The CDR3 contains 13 residues. Germline assignment: CDR1 MGHDK and CDR2 SYGVNS. The ends were cut back, 6 bases at V and 4 bases at J, with 12 bases in the middle. The CDR3 is CASRRGGAETQYF. The CDR3, as DNA: TGTGCCAGCAGAAGAGGGGGGGCAGAGACCCAGTACTTC.

For the CDR3, the DNA is TGTGCCAGCAGCTATCTGACAGGTGTAGAAAAACTGTTTTTT. This gives the protein CASSYLTGVEKLFF. The J gene is TRBJ1-4, the V gene TRBV5-6; TRBD1 might be the D (6 bases). The V end lost 3 bases, the J end lost 8 bases, and 14 bases lay between the germline ends. Germline-derived CDR1 and CDR2 are SGHDT and YYEEEE. The CDR3 sequence is 14 residues long.

The genes are TRBV4-3 and TRBJ1-2; maybe TRBD1 (6 bases). CDR3 length: 15 amino acids. Deletions cut 2 bases from V and 4 bases from J, with 14 bases between. Per germline, CDR1 LGHNA and CDR2 YSLEER. The CDR3 DNA sequence: TGCGCCAGCAGCCAACTACCAGGGGTTGGCTATGGCTACACCTTC. Translated: CASSQLPGVGYGYTF.

This clone was detected once. V is TRBV5-1 and J is TRBJ1-2, with D maybe TRBD1 (6 bases). The germline gives CDR1 SGHRS, CDR2 YFSETQ. Deletions cut 7 bases from V and 1 base from J, with 17 bases between. There are 15 residues in the CDR3. CDR3 coding DNA: TGCGCCAGCTCGATACAGGGTTCCAATAACTATGGCTACACCTTC. It encodes CASSIQGSNNYGYTF.

This sequence joins TRBV4-3 and TRBJ2-5, with D hard to call. CDR1 is LGHNA and CDR2 is YSLEER in the germline V gene. There are 13 residues in the CDR3. The V end was cut by 3 bases, the J end by 7 bases, with 12 bases between. CDR3 sequence (DNA): TGCGCCAGCAGCCAGGGCAACGTGGGGACCCAGTACTTC. It encodes CASSQGNVGTQYF.

The chain joins TRBV27 to TRBJ2-1, with 7 bases aligning to TRBD2. Germline V lookup: CDR1 MNHEY, CDR2 SMNVEV (reference sequence). Losses at the gene ends were 7 bases for V and 5 bases for J; bases not matched to a gene: 14. The CDR3 covers 16 residues. The CDR3 reads CASNSYGVAGNNEQFF. The DNA of the CDR3 is TGTGCCAGCAACTCGTATGGGGTAGCGGGTAACAATGAGCAGTTCTTC.